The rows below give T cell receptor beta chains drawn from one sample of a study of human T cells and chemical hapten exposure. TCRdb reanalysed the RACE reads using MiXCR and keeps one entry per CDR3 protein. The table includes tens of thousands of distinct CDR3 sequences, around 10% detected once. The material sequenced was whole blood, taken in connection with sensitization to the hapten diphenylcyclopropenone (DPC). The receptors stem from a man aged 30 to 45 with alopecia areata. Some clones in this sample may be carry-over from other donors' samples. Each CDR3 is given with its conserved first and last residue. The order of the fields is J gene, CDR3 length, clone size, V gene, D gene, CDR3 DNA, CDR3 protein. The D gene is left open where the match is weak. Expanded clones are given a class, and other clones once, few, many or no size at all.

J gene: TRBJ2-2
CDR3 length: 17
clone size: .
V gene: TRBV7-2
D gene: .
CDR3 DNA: TGTGCCAGCAGCTTAGGGTGGGCGGCAGGAACCACCGGGGAGCTGTTTTTT
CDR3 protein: CASSLGWAAGTTGELFF

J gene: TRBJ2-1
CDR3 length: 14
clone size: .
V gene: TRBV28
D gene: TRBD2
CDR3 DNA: TGTGCCAGCAGTTCTGGACTAGCGGGACCTGAGCAGTTCTTC
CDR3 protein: CASSSGLAGPEQFF

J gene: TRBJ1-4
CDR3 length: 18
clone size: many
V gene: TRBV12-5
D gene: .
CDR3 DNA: TGTGCTAGTGGTTTGGTACGACTGGGCAGGGGATTTAATGAAAAACTGTTTTTT
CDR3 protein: CASGLVRLGRGFNEKLFF

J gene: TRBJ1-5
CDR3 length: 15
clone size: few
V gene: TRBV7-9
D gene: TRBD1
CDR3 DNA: TGTGCCAGCAGTCTTGGGACAGGGGGCGGGCAGCCCCAGCATTTT
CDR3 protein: CASSLGTGGGQPQHF

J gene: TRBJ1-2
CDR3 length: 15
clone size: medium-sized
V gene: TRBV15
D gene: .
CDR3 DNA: TGTGCCACCAGCAGAGACCGGGACCAAGTCTATGGCTACACCTTC
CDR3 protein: CATSRDRDQVYGYTF

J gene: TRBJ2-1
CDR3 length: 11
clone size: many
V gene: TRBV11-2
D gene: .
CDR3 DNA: TGTGCCAGCAGCTTAGACGCAGGGAGGTTCTTC
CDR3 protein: CASSLDAGRFF

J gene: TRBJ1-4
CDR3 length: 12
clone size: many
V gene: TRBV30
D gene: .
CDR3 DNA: TGTGCCTGGAGTGCGAATAATGAAAAACTGTTTTTT
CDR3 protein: CAWSANNEKLFF

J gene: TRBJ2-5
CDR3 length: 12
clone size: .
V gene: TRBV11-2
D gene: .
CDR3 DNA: TGTGCCAGCGGGGGCCTTGAAGAGACCCAGTACTTC
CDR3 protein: CASGGLEETQYF

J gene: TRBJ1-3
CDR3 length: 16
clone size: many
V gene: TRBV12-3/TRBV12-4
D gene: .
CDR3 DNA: TGTGCCAGCAGTTTACAGCCAGGAGTAAAAGGAAACACCATATATTTT
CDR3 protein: CASSLQPGVKGNTIYF

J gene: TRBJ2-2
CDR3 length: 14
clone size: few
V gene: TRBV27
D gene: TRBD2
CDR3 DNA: TGTGCCAGCAGTTTGGGACTAGTTGCCGGGGAGCTGTTTTTT
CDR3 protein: CASSLGLVAGELFF

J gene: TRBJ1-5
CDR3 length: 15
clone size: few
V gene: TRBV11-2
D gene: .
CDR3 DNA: TGTGCCAGCAGCTTATCAGGGGAGGTCGTTCAGCCCCAGCATTTT
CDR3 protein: CASSLSGEVVQPQHF

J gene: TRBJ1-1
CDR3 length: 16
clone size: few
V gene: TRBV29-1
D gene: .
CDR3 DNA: TGCAGCGTTGAAAGACAGGCTACTCCCATGAACACTGAAGCTTTCTTT
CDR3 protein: CSVERQATPMNTEAFF

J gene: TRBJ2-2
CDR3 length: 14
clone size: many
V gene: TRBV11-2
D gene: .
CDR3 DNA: TGTGCCGGTACTAGCTACCCAAACACCGGGGAGCTGTTTTTT
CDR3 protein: CAGTSYPNTGELFF

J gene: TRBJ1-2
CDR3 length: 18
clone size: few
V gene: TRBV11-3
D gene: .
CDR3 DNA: TGTGCCAGCAAGTTACGCCCGGAACACGATAGGATCCGTTATGGCTACACCTTC
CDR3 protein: CASKLRPEHDRIRYGYTF